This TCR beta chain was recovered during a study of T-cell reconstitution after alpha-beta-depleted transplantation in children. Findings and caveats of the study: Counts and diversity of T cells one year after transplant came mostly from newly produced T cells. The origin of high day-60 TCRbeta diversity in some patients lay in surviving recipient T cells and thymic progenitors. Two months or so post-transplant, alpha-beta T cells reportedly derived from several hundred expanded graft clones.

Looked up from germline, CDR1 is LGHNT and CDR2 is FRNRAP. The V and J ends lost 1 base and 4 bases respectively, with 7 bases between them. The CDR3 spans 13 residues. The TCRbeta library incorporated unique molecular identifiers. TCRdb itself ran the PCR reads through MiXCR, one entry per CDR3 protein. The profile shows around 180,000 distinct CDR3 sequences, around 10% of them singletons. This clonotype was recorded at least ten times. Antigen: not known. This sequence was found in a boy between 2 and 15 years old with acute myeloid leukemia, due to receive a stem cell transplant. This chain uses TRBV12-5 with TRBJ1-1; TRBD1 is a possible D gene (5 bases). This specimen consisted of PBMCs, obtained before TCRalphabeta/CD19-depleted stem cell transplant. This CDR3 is CASGLEGFTEAFF. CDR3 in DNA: TGTGCTAGTGGTTTGGAGGGGTTCACTGAAGCTTTCTTT.